This TCR beta chain was found in a study of T cell responses to AZD1222 COVID-19 vaccine. Study observations and caveats: Within unmutated variant regions lay the reported targets of nearly half of spike-specific TCRs. Repertoires in all cases were sampled only once the peak T cell response had passed. A rise in Spike-specific TCR breadth and depth followed two AZD1222 doses. At baseline, just six or seven AZD1222 recipients tested seropositive.

On this clone itself: Its antigen is not identified.

This CDR3 has 14 amino acids. The V gene end was trimmed by 6 bases and the J gene end by 4 bases; junction bases not matched to a gene: 4. Germline CDR1 is SGHTA and CDR2 is FQGNSA. Here immunoSEQ multiplex PCR was the method, and the copy in TCRdb shows in-frame clones only, minus some. Here the sample spans fewer than 200,000 clones, 70% to 90% being singletons. This TCR derives from an adult who received the MenACWY meningococcal vaccine as a control. The sample consisted of peripheral blood, taken 28 days after the second dose of the MenACWY control vaccine. The chain joins TRBV7-2 to TRBJ2-7; 12 bases fit TRBD2. DNA of the CDR3: TGTGCCAGCAGTCGGACTAGCGGGATGTACGAGCAGTACTTC. Translating gives CASSRTSGMYEQYF.